This T cell receptor beta chain was captured by sequencing in a study of CD8 T cells in Susac syndrome. Broader study findings: That the number of individuals in its TCR sequencing and HLA analysis was relatively small was acknowledged by the study.

Random-hexamer reverse transcription was applied to about 0.5 to 1 ug RNA. TCR beta CDR3 was amplified by immunoSEQ covering 54 Vbeta and 13 Jbeta. TCRdb redid the calling of the immunoSEQ multiplex PCR reads with MiXCR, one entry per CDR3 protein. The data contain some 150,000 distinct CDR3 sequences, approximately 94% of them seen just once; the ten biggest clones take up about 0.076%. It was negative isolation that provided the CD8+ and CD4+ T cells, whereas TEMRA cells were enriched by FACS. V shed 5 bases, J shed 11 bases, and the junction held 8 bases outside the gene matches. The CDR3 covers 12 residues. Germline V lookup: CDR1 MNHEY, CDR2 SVGAGI. This clonotype was recorded only once. Its matching antigen is unknown.

The TCR sequence derives from a human donor in good health. Sequenced: CD4+ T cells from PBMCs. The chain has TRBV6-5 and TRBJ1-1; TRBD1 agrees at 7 bases. In nucleotides, the CDR3 is TGTGCCAGCAGTAGACAGGGATCGGTCGCTTTCTTT. Translating gives CASSRQGSVAFF.